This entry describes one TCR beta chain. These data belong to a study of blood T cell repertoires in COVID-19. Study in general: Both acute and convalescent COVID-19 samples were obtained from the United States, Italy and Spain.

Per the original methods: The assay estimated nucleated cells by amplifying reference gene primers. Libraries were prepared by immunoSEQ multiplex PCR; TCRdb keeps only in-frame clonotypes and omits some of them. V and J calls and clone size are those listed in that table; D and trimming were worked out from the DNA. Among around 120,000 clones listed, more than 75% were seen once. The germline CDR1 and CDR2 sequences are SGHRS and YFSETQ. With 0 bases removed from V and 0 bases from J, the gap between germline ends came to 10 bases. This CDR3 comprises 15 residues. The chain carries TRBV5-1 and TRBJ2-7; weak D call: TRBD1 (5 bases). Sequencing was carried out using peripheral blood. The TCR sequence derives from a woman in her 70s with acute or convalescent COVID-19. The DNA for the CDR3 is TGCGCCAGCAGCTTGGGACAGTTCACCTCCTACGAGCAGTACTTC. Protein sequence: CASSLGQFTSYEQYF.